This T cell receptor (beta chain) was retrieved from a study of blood T cell repertoires in COVID-19. Study-wide background: The United States, Italy and Spain supplied acute and convalescent COVID-19 samples. T cells, B-cell-depleted T cells, or PBMCs provided the cDNA or gDNA that served as material.

Profiled with immunoSEQ multiplex PCR; TCRdb holds only in-frame clones, not every one. The repertoire consists of around 100,000 clones, with 87% occurring once and the leading ten covering 3% to 3.5%. The V gene lost 7 bases and the J gene lost 3 bases, with 20 bases spanning the gap. The CDR3 length is 16 residues. The germline gives CDR1 MNHNY, CDR2 SVGAGI (reference sequence). This chain joins TRBV6-6 and TRBJ2-3; D may be TRBD2 (6 bases). The sample consisted of peripheral blood. The sequence came from a man aged 50 or older in a cohort sampled during active COVID-19. The CDR3 DNA follows: TGTGCCAGCAATTCGCCCCTTGGGGGAGGTACAGATACGCAGTATTTT. This encodes CASNSPLGGGTDTQYF.